This T cell receptor beta chain was recorded in a study of blood T cells in healthy people across ages. This clonotype turned up a few times. Using a J-beta primer mix together with a sample-barcoded 5' primer, a second PCR was run for roughly 7 to 12 cycles. A 12-random-nucleotide template-switch adaptor tagged each cDNA molecule. Using its own MiXCR run on the 5' RACE reads, TCRdb lists one record per CDR3 protein. This sample carries about 930,000 distinct CDR3 sequences, approximately 32% of them seen once, and the ten largest clones take about 10%. These data also featured in a second study, about T cells of mothers and their children. That study adds: RNA extracted was entirely used for cDNA synthesis, around 1.5 ug per 15 ul. Persistent microchimeric T cell clones were sought, and none were detected.

The origin of this receptor is a woman between 35 and 50 years old in good health. The sample consisted of blood.

The CDR3 DNA sequence: TGCAGCGTTGAACAGCTAGCGGGAGGAGAGACCCAGTACTTC. Protein: CSVEQLAGGETQYF. The V call is TRBV29-1, the J call TRBJ2-5; 11 bases align to TRBD2. Germline V CDR1 and CDR2: SQVTM, ANQGSEA. The CDR3 is 14 residues long. V lost 2 bases to trimming and J lost 4 bases; unmatched junction nucleotides: 3.